At least ten counts were recorded for the clone carrying this TCR beta chain. Its antigen is not known. This entry belongs to a study of T cells after yellow fever vaccination. Whole-study results and caveats: A small proportion of clonotypes was detected in both the CD4 and CD8 compartments.

TCRdb re-called the 5' RACE reads through MiXCR, storing one row per CDR3 protein. The sample holds some 250,000 distinct CDR3 sequences; roughly 3.5% are singletons and the top ten take around 20%. The CDR3 is 15 residues long. Germline values: CDR1 MNHEY, CDR2 SMNVEV (reference sequence). V lost 4 bases to trimming and J lost 4 bases; unmatched junction nucleotides: 3. The source was PBMCs, collected 15 days after the yellow fever booster vaccination. This clonotype was obtained from a man aged 18 to 35 who received the YFV17D yellow fever vaccine. The chain joins TRBV27 to TRBJ2-2, with 10 positions matching TRBD1. The CDR3 reads CASSSGQGITGELFF. The CDR3 DNA is TGTGCCAGCAGTTCGGGACAGGGGATCACCGGGGAGCTGTTTTTT.